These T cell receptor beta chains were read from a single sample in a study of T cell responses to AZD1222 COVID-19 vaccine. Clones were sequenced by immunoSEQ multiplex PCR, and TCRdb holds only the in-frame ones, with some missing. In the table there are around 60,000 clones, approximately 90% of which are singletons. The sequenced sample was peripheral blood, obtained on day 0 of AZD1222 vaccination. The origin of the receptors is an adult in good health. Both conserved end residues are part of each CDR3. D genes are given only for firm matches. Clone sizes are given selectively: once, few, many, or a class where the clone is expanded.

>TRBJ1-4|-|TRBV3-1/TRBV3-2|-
TGTGCCAGCAGCCAAGACCCCCCTGGGCGGCGTAATGAAAAACTGTTTTTT
CASSQDPPGRRNEKLFF
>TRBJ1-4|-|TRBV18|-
TGTGCCAGCTCGCCCGGTAGTGGGATCGAAAAACTGTTTTTT
CASSPGSGIEKLFF
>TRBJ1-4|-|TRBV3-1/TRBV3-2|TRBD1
TGTGCCAGCAGCCGACAGGGGATGGGTAATGAAAAACTGTTTTTT
CASSRQGMGNEKLFF
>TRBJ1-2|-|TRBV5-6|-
TGTGCCAGCAGCCCGGGTGGACAGTCCTATGGCTACACCTTC
CASSPGGQSYGYTF
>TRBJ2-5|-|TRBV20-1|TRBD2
TGCAGTGCTAGTACCCCTAGCGGGGGGCCGGGGACCCAGTACTTC
CSASTPSGGPGTQYF
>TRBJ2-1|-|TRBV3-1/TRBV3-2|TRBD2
TGTGCCAGCAGCCAAGGGCTAGCGGGGGGGCAGGATGAGCAGTTCTTC
CASSQGLAGGQDEQFF
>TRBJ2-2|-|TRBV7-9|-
TGTGCCAGCAGCCCCCCCGGAGAGGGGCGGGAGCTGTTTTTT
CASSPPGEGRELFF
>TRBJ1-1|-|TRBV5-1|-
TGCGCCAGCAGCCTCCTTCAGGGCAGGGTTGCTGAAGCTTTCTTT
CASSLLQGRVAEAFF
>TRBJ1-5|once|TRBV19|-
TGTGCCAGTAGTATCGGCAGTGCAATCAAACAGCCCCAGCATTTT
CASSIGSAIKQPQHF
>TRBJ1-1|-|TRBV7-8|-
TGTGCCGGTTCAGGGGCGGGGGGCACTGAAGCTTTCTTT
CAGSGAGGTEAFF
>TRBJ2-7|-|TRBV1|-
TGCACCAGCAGCGGGGGGGCGTCCTCCTACGAGCAGTACTTC
CTSSGGASSYEQYF
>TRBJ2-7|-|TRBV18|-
TGTGCCAGCTCACCGGGACTTGACTACGAGCAGTACTTC
CASSPGLDYEQYF
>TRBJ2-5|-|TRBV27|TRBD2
TGTGCCAGCAAAACCGGGGGGGAGGCGCAAGAGACCCAGTACTTC
CASKTGGEAQETQYF
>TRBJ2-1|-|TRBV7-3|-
TGTGCCAGCAGCCTACCGGGGAGCGGTGAGCAGTTCTTC
CASSLPGSGEQFF
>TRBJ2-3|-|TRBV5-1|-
TGCGCCAGCAGCTTTAGTGGGCTAAGAACAGATACGCAGTATTTT
CASSFSGLRTDTQYF
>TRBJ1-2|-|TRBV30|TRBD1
TGTGCCTGGCGGGGACAGAGCTATGGCTACACCTTC
CAWRGQSYGYTF
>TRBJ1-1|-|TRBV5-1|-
TGCGCCAGCAGCGTCTTAGGAGGGGCCATGAACACTGAAGCTTTCTTT
CASSVLGGAMNTEAFF
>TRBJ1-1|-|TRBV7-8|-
TGTGCCAGCAGCTCCTCCCTAATAGCGGTCGCAAACACTGAAGCTTTCTTT
CASSSSLIAVANTEAFF
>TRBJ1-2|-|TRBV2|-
TGTGCCAGCCATCGGACATTCAACTATGGCTACACCTTC
CASHRTFNYGYTF
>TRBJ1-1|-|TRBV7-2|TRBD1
TGTGCCAGCAGCTTAGGAGGGGGCGATGAAGCTTTCTTT
CASSLGGGDEAFF
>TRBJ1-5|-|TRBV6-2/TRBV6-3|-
TGTGCCAGCAGTTACATCGATAGCAATCAGCCCCAGCATTTT
CASSYIDSNQPQHF
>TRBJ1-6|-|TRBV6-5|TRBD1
TGTGCCAGCAGATCGGAGACAGGGGCGGGTTCACCCCTCCACTTT
CASRSETGAGSPLHF
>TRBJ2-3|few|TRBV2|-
TGTGCCAGCAGTGAAGGCCGGAGCACAGATACGCAGTATTTT
CASSEGRSTDTQYF
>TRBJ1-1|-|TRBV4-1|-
TGCGCCAGCAGCCAAGCTTCAGGGGCGCACACTGAAGCTTTCTTT
CASSQASGAHTEAFF
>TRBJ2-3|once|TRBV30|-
TGTGCCTGGAGTGTGGCCACAGATACGCAGTATTTT
CAWSVATDTQYF
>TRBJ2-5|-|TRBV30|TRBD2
TGTGCCTGGAGTGCTACGGCGGGGGGAGAGACCCAGTACTTC
CAWSATAGGETQYF
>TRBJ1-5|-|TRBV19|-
TGTGCCAGTAGTTCCCTGAGAGCTAGCAATCAGCCCCAGCATTTT
CASSSLRASNQPQHF
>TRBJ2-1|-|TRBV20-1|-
TGCAGTGCTAGTACGGGGAGAGTTAACAATGAGCAGTTCTTC
CSASTGRVNNEQFF
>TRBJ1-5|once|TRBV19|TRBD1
TGTGCCAGTATCCCCTCGGACAGGGGTCGGAGCAATCAGCCCCAGCATTTT
CASIPSDRGRSNQPQHF
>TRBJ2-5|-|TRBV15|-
TGTGCCACCAGCCGAGGGGCGGGGGCGCTGGAGACCCAGTACTTC
CATSRGAGALETQYF
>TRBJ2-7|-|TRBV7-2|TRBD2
TGTGCCACCCGGTCAGCGGGGGCACGTTACGAGCAGTACTTC
CATRSAGARYEQYF
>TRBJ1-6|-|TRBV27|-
TGTGCCAGCAGTTTATCGAGAATCGGTTCACCCCTCCACTTT
CASSLSRIGSPLHF
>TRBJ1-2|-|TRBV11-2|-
TGTGCCAGCAGCCCCCTCGGAGGGCTCTATGGCTACACCTTC
CASSPLGGLYGYTF
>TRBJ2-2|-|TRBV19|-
TGTGCCAGTAGTATGAACAGGGGAGGTTTCACCGGGGAGCTGTTTTTT
CASSMNRGGFTGELFF
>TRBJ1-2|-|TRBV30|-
TGTGCCAGCCCGGGACCCCCGGGGGATGGCTACACCTTC
CASPGPPGDGYTF
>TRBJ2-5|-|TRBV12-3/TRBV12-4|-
TGTGCCAGCAGGGCCAGGGAGGTGGAGACCCAGTACTTC
CASRAREVETQYF
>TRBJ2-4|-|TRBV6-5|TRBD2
TGTGCCAGCAGTTATACGCTGACTAGCGGGCAATACTTC
CASSYTLTSGQYF
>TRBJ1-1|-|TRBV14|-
TGTGCCAGCAGCCGTCGCGCCGGAGGCGGCACTGAAGCTTTCTTT
CASSRRAGGGTEAFF
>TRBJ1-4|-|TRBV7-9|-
TGTGCCAGCAGCTTAGCGGGGAGGGACGAAAAACTGTTTTTT
CASSLAGRDEKLFF
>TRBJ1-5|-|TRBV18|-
TGTGCCAGCTCACCAGGGGGCTATAGCAATCAGCCCCAGCATTTT
CASSPGGYSNQPQHF
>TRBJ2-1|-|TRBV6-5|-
TGTGCCAGCAGTTTTTACGAGCAGTTCTTC
CASSFYEQFF
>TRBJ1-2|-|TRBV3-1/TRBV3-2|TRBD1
TGTGCCAGCAGCCAAGTCGGACAGGGGGACAAGGATGGCTACACCTTC
CASSQVGQGDKDGYTF